This T cell receptor (beta chain) was identified in a study of cytomegalovirus exposure and HLA in healthy donors. Repertoires were generated with immunoSEQ multiplex PCR, while TCRdb's copy carries only in-frame clones and drops some. The repertoire includes fewer than 120,000 clones, over 85% of them detected once, and 1.5% to 2% sits in the top ten. Findings and limits, study-wide: It was found in a later analysis that first-cohort TCR clusters tended to co-occur in the 130 or so validation repertoires. Researchers counted around 160 TCR beta chains as cytomegalovirus-associated. Whilst most TCR sequences proved rare, a subset of public TCRs occurred across many donors.

Donors were drawn from the 120-subject validation cohort, separate from the approximately 670-subject first cohort. This clone showed up just once. Its antigen is not known. V dropped 0 bases and J dropped 2 bases, with 9 bases sitting between them. This CDR3 is 15 amino acids long. Germline V CDR1 and CDR2: LGHNA, YNFKEQ. Sample: PBMCs. The rearrangement joins TRBV4-2 to TRBJ2-3, with D uncertain. The TCR sequence derives from a woman younger than 30 in good health and CMV-seronegative. The CDR3 is CASSQDRVLTDTQYF. The CDR3 nucleotides read TGTGCCAGCAGCCAAGACCGGGTCCTCACAGATACGCAGTATTTT.